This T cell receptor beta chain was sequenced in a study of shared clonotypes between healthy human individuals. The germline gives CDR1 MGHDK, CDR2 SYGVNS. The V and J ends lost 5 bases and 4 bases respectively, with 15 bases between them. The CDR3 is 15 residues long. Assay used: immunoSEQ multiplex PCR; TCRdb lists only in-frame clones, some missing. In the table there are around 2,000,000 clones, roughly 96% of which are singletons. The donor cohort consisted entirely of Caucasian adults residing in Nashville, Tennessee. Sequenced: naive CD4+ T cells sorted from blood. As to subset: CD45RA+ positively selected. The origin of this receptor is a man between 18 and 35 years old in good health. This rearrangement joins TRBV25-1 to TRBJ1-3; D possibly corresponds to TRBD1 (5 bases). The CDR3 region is CASSNFGSGGNTIYF. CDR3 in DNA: TGTGCCAGCAGTAACTTCGGGTCAGGGGGAAACACCATATATTTT.